A selection of T cell receptor beta chains follows, all from one sample in a study of T cell changes during pregnancy in multiple sclerosis. Some clones are missing from TCRdb's copy, which holds only in-frame ones; the method was immunoSEQ multiplex PCR. This sample yields tens of thousands of clones, of which 90% to 95% are seen a single time; roughly 1.4% belongs to the top ten. Source: peripheral blood, taken in the third trimester of pregnancy. Receptors originate from a female donor in good health, enrolled as a control in a pregnancy study. Each CDR3 is given with its conserved first and last residue. A D gene is named only where the DNA matches it firmly. Where a row states a size, it is once, few, many or the class of an expanded clone; other rows omit it.

J: TRBJ2-5
size: NA
V: TRBV6-6
D: NA
DNA: TGTGCCAGCAGTTACGACGGCGGCCAAGAGACCCAGTACTTC
CDR3: CASSYDGGQETQYF

J: TRBJ2-1
size: NA
V: TRBV7-6
D: TRBD2
DNA: TGTGCCAGCAGCTCGTCTAGCGGGGGGCTTAACAATGAGCAGTTCTTC
CDR3: CASSSSSGGLNNEQFF

J: TRBJ1-2
size: NA
V: TRBV10-3
D: TRBD1
DNA: TGTGCCATCAGGACAGGGGAGGACTATGGCTACACCTTC
CDR3: CAIRTGEDYGYTF

J: TRBJ1-5
size: NA
V: TRBV6-6
D: TRBD1
DNA: TGTGCCAGCAGTTCTGGGACAGGCTCTCAACATTTT
CDR3: CASSSGTGSQHF

J: TRBJ1-1
size: NA
V: TRBV5-5
D: NA
DNA: TGTGCCAGCCTGGGCAGTTATGTGACTGAAGCTTTCTTT
CDR3: CASLGSYVTEAFF

J: TRBJ1-6
size: NA
V: TRBV14
D: TRBD1
DNA: TGTGCCAGCAGCCCCCTACAGGGGAAAAGAGGTTCACCCCTCCACTTT
CDR3: CASSPLQGKRGSPLHF

J: TRBJ2-1
size: once
V: TRBV5-1
D: NA
DNA: TGCGCCAGCAGCTCAGTCGGTAGTGGACAAAATGAGCAGTTCTTC
CDR3: CASSSVGSGQNEQFF

J: TRBJ1-5
size: NA
V: TRBV5-1
D: NA
DNA: TGCGCCAGCAGCTTGGATCAGGGTAGACAGCCCCAGCATTTT
CDR3: CASSLDQGRQPQHF

J: TRBJ1-5
size: NA
V: TRBV4-2
D: TRBD1
DNA: TGTGCCAGCAGCCCGACTTTAACCGGGACAGAGAATCAGCCCCAGCATTTT
CDR3: CASSPTLTGTENQPQHF

J: TRBJ1-2
size: NA
V: TRBV5-1
D: NA
DNA: TGCGCCAGCAGCTTGGCCGGAGGCGCTGGCTATGGCTACACCTTC
CDR3: CASSLAGGAGYGYTF

J: TRBJ2-7
size: NA
V: TRBV9
D: NA
DNA: TGTGCCAGCAGCGTAGCTCGGAGTGGAGTCTACGAGCAGTACTTC
CDR3: CASSVARSGVYEQYF

J: TRBJ2-3
size: NA
V: TRBV2
D: TRBD2
DNA: TGTGCCAGCAGCTCCACTAGCGGGGGGCGTGGAGATACGCAGTATTTT
CDR3: CASSSTSGGRGDTQYF

J: TRBJ2-2
size: once
V: TRBV7-2
D: NA
DNA: TGTGCCAGCAGGCCCTTATGGCGGGGACCGAACACCGGGGAGCTGTTTTTT
CDR3: CASRPLWRGPNTGELFF

J: TRBJ2-1
size: once
V: TRBV4-1
D: TRBD1
DNA: TGCGCCAGCAGCCTTACCGGGACAGGGGGTTCCAATGAGCAGTTCTTC
CDR3: CASSLTGTGGSNEQFF

J: TRBJ2-1
size: NA
V: TRBV7-9
D: TRBD2
DNA: TGTGCCAGCAGCCCACCTCGGCGGGAGAGCTCCTACAATGAGCAGTTCTTC
CDR3: CASSPPRRESSYNEQFF

J: TRBJ1-2
size: NA
V: TRBV5-4
D: NA
DNA: TGTGCCAGCAACTATGGGAACTATGGCTACACCTTC
CDR3: CASNYGNYGYTF

J: TRBJ1-2
size: NA
V: TRBV27
D: NA
DNA: TGTGCCAGCAAAAAACAGGGAGTAAGTGGCTACACCTTC
CDR3: CASKKQGVSGYTF

J: TRBJ2-1
size: NA
V: TRBV19
D: TRBD1
DNA: TGTGCCAGTACCCAGGACAGGTTCAACAATGAGCAGTTCTTC
CDR3: CASTQDRFNNEQFF

J: TRBJ1-6
size: NA
V: TRBV5-1
D: NA
DNA: TGCGCCAGCAGCTTGGCTGTTGGGACTAGATCTTCACCCCTCCACTTT
CDR3: CASSLAVGTRSSPLHF

J: TRBJ1-1
size: NA
V: TRBV18
D: NA
DNA: TGTGCCAGCTCACCAACAGGGCTGAACACTGAAGCTTTCTTT
CDR3: CASSPTGLNTEAFF

J: TRBJ2-7
size: NA
V: TRBV7-8
D: TRBD1
DNA: TGTGCCAGCAGCTTAGCGGGACAGGCGCAGTACTTC
CDR3: CASSLAGQAQYF

J: TRBJ2-1
size: NA
V: TRBV11-2
D: TRBD2
DNA: TGTGCCAGCAGCTTAACAGCGGGGGGGCTTAATGAGCAGTTCTTC
CDR3: CASSLTAGGLNEQFF

J: TRBJ1-2
size: NA
V: TRBV28
D: NA
DNA: TGTGCCAGCAGTTTGCACAGGGATAGTGGCTACACCTTC
CDR3: CASSLHRDSGYTF

J: TRBJ2-3
size: NA
V: TRBV6-1
D: NA
DNA: TGTGCCAGCACCACGGACAGTTCAGATACGCAGTATTTT
CDR3: CASTTDSSDTQYF

J: TRBJ1-2
size: NA
V: TRBV29-1
D: NA
DNA: TGCAGCGTTCCGGCTCGGGGAGGAAACTATGGCTACACCTTC
CDR3: CSVPARGGNYGYTF

J: TRBJ1-5
size: NA
V: TRBV6-1
D: NA
DNA: TGTGCCAGCAGTGCACTCACCGAATATAGCAATCAGCCCCAGCATTTT
CDR3: CASSALTEYSNQPQHF

J: TRBJ1-1
size: NA
V: TRBV6-6
D: NA
DNA: TGTGCCAGCAGTTACTTCCAGTCGAACACTGAAGCTTTCTTT
CDR3: CASSYFQSNTEAFF

J: TRBJ2-6
size: NA
V: TRBV5-1
D: TRBD1
DNA: TGCGCCAGCAGCTTGGTCGTGACAGGGGCTGGGGCCAACGTCCTGACTTTC
CDR3: CASSLVVTGAGANVLTF

J: TRBJ1-1
size: NA
V: TRBV6-5
D: NA
DNA: TGTGCCAGCAGTCAGATCACTGAAGCTTTCTTT
CDR3: CASSQITEAFF

J: TRBJ2-6
size: NA
V: TRBV29-1
D: NA
DNA: TGCAGCGTTGAAGAAAGGACAGAAACTGGGGCCAACGTCCTGACTTTC
CDR3: CSVEERTETGANVLTF

J: TRBJ1-4
size: NA
V: TRBV6-5
D: TRBD1
DNA: TGTGCCAGCAGTTACACATCAGGGGGAAAACTGTTTTTT
CDR3: CASSYTSGGKLFF

J: TRBJ2-7
size: NA
V: TRBV6-1
D: TRBD1
DNA: TGTGCCAGCAGAGAGTCCGGGACAGGGTCCTACGAGCAGTACTTC
CDR3: CASRESGTGSYEQYF

J: TRBJ1-6
size: NA
V: TRBV7-2
D: TRBD1
DNA: TGTGCCAGCAGCTTATACGCAGGGGGGAATTCACCCCTCCACTTT
CDR3: CASSLYAGGNSPLHF

J: TRBJ2-3
size: NA
V: TRBV7-9
D: TRBD1
DNA: TGTGCCAGCAGCTCTGGGGACAGGGTAGCAGATACGCAGTATTTT
CDR3: CASSSGDRVADTQYF

J: TRBJ1-1
size: NA
V: TRBV29-1
D: TRBD1
DNA: TGCAGCGTTGAAGGGACAGGGGGCACTGAAGCTTTCTTT
CDR3: CSVEGTGGTEAFF

J: TRBJ2-1
size: NA
V: TRBV2
D: NA
DNA: TGTGCCAGCAGTTTTTTAGGTCGGGTCGATGAGCAGTTCTTC
CDR3: CASSFLGRVDEQFF

J: TRBJ2-7
size: NA
V: TRBV7-8
D: TRBD1
DNA: TGTGCCAGCAGCTCCCAGACCGGGACAGGGGGCTACGAGCAGTACTTC
CDR3: CASSSQTGTGGYEQYF

J: TRBJ1-3
size: NA
V: TRBV6-5
D: NA
DNA: TGTGCCAGCAGTTTCGACAGGAGCTCTGGAAACACCATATATTTT
CDR3: CASSFDRSSGNTIYF

J: TRBJ1-2
size: NA
V: TRBV5-1
D: NA
DNA: TGCGCCAGCAGCCCGTCGACAGCGGGCTATGGCTACACCTTC
CDR3: CASSPSTAGYGYTF

J: TRBJ1-5
size: NA
V: TRBV11-2
D: NA
DNA: TGTGCCAGCAGCTTAGGACAGAAAATGATTAGCAATCAGCCCCAGCATTTT
CDR3: CASSLGQKMISNQPQHF

J: TRBJ1-1
size: NA
V: TRBV10-2
D: TRBD1
DNA: TGCGCCAGCCTTGGGGGGACAGGGAACACTGAAGCTTTCTTT
CDR3: CASLGGTGNTEAFF

J: TRBJ1-2
size: NA
V: TRBV6-1
D: NA
DNA: TGTGCCAGCTACTTCGGGAGAGCTAACTATGGCTACACCTTC
CDR3: CASYFGRANYGYTF

J: TRBJ1-5
size: many
V: TRBV5-8
D: TRBD1
DNA: TGTGCCAGCAGCCGTCTTTCCGGACAGGGCGGTCAGCCCCAGCATTTT
CDR3: CASSRLSGQGGQPQHF

J: TRBJ2-5
size: NA
V: TRBV5-4
D: TRBD2
DNA: TGTGCCAGCAGCTTGGGTAGTAGCGGGGGTACGGAGACCCAGTACTTC
CDR3: CASSLGSSGGTETQYF

J: TRBJ1-6
size: NA
V: TRBV5-1
D: TRBD1
DNA: TGCGCCAGCAGCTTCCGGACAGGGGGCTCCTATAATTCACCCCTCCACTTT
CDR3: CASSFRTGGSYNSPLHF

J: TRBJ2-3
size: NA
V: TRBV5-1
D: NA
DNA: TGCGCCAGCAGCTTGATGTCACTTGGTACAGATACGCAGTATTTT
CDR3: CASSLMSLGTDTQYF

J: TRBJ1-5
size: NA
V: TRBV5-6
D: NA
DNA: TGTGCCAGCAGCTTGGTCGGTCAGCCCCAGCATTTT
CDR3: CASSLVGQPQHF

J: TRBJ1-2
size: NA
V: TRBV5-1
D: NA
DNA: TGCGCCAGCAGCCCCCTTGCAGGGGTAAGCGGCTACACCTTC
CDR3: CASSPLAGVSGYTF

J: TRBJ1-6
size: few
V: TRBV9
D: TRBD1
DNA: TGTGCCAGCAGCCCGGGACAGGGGAGGTCACCCCTCCACTTT
CDR3: CASSPGQGRSPLHF

J: TRBJ1-5
size: NA
V: TRBV19
D: TRBD1
DNA: TGTGCCAGTAGCGACAGGGGTTGGCAGCCCCAGCATTTT
CDR3: CASSDRGWQPQHF

J: TRBJ2-5
size: NA
V: TRBV6-1
D: NA
DNA: TGTGCCAGCAGTGTAGGGGGACTAAGGGAGACCCAGTACTTC
CDR3: CASSVGGLRETQYF

J: TRBJ2-7
size: NA
V: TRBV19
D: NA
DNA: TGTGCAGTAGGCCAACGGGGCGAGCAGTACTTC
CDR3: CAVGQRGEQYF

J: TRBJ2-7
size: NA
V: TRBV30
D: NA
DNA: TGTGCCTGGACTCGGGACTACGAGCAGTACTTC
CDR3: CAWTRDYEQYF

J: TRBJ2-3
size: NA
V: TRBV9
D: TRBD2
DNA: TGTGCCAGCAGCGTAGAGGCTAGCGGGGGGACCCTTAGCACAGATACGCAGTATTTT
CDR3: CASSVEASGGTLSTDTQYF